The rows below give T cell receptor beta chains drawn from one sample of a study of cytomegalovirus exposure and HLA in healthy donors. Some clones are missing from TCRdb's copy, which holds only in-frame ones; the method was immunoSEQ multiplex PCR. The table includes a few hundred thousand clones, 81% detected once. The source material was PBMCs. Receptors were obtained from a woman aged 60 to 75 in good health and CMV-seropositive. The CDR3 runs from the conserved cysteine through the conserved F or W. A D gene is named only where the DNA matches it firmly. Some rows mark clone size as missing; the rest say once, few, many or name a class of expanded clone.

V	size	J	D	DNA	CDR3
TRBV5-4	.	TRBJ2-1	.	TGTGCCAGCAGCTTGGAACCAGGGGCACTCAATGAGCAGTTCTTC	CASSLEPGALNEQFF
TRBV6-1	.	TRBJ2-1	TRBD2	TGTGCCGGTAAAGCGGGAGGTTTGAGTAATGAGCAGTTCTTC	CAGKAGGLSNEQFF
TRBV15	.	TRBJ2-5	.	TGTGCCACCAGCAGGTATAGGGGGGAGACCCAGTACTTC	CATSRYRGETQYF
TRBV6-5	.	TRBJ2-5	.	TGTGCCAGCAGTTACTGGCAGGGACAAGAGACCCAGTACTTC	CASSYWQGQETQYF
TRBV7-9	.	TRBJ2-1	.	TGTGCCAGCGAGGGGGAGGGGGATTACAATGAGCAGTTCTTC	CASEGEGDYNEQFF
TRBV9	once	TRBJ1-2	TRBD1	TGTGCCAGCGGGACAGGGGTTAACTATGGCTACACCTTC	CASGTGVNYGYTF
TRBV5-1	.	TRBJ2-7	.	TGCGCCAGCAGCTTGCTCGGGGGTGAGGGCGAGCAGTACTTC	CASSLLGGEGEQYF
TRBV7-3	.	TRBJ2-2	.	TGTGCCAGCAGCCGAAGGGGGGGCTACGGGGAGCTGTTTTTT	CASSRRGGYGELFF
TRBV7-7	.	TRBJ2-7	.	TGTGCTAGCAGCTTAGCCGGGACTGGAGAAAAGCAGTACTTC	CASSLAGTGEKQYF
TRBV28	.	TRBJ1-1	.	TGTGCCAGCAGAACATACACAGGAGTCACTGAAGCTTTCTTT	CASRTYTGVTEAFF
TRBV19	.	TRBJ1-3	.	TGTGCCAGTAGTAACCAGGGGACGGGAAACACCATATATTTT	CASSNQGTGNTIYF
TRBV6-5	.	TRBJ1-5	TRBD1	TGTGCCAGCAGCAGGACAGGGGGCAATCAGCCCCAGCATTTT	CASSRTGGNQPQHF
TRBV5-1	.	TRBJ2-7	TRBD1	TGCGCCAGCAGCAAGGACAGGGGAAACTCCTACGAGCAGTACTTC	CASSKDRGNSYEQYF
TRBV5-1	.	TRBJ1-1	TRBD1	TGCGCCAGCAGCTCGAATTGGGACAGTACGCAAGCTTTCTTT	CASSSNWDSTQAFF
TRBV7-3	.	TRBJ1-5	TRBD1	TGTGCCAGCAGCCTTACAGGGGATGGTAATCAGCCCCAGCATTTT	CASSLTGDGNQPQHF
TRBV4-2	.	TRBJ2-6	.	TGTGCCAGCAGCCAGCGGAGCTCTGGGGCCAACGTCCTGACTTTC	CASSQRSSGANVLTF
TRBV5-1	.	TRBJ2-7	TRBD2	TGCGCCAGCAGCATTACCCGGACTAGCGGGATGGTGGGCTACGAGCAGTACTTC	CASSITRTSGMVGYEQYF
TRBV19	.	TRBJ1-2	.	TGTGCCAGTAGTACTCCCACAGGGCAACTTAACTATGGCTACACCTTC	CASSTPTGQLNYGYTF
TRBV9	.	TRBJ2-1	TRBD2	TGTGCCAGCAGCCCGCCCGGAGGACTAGCGGGAGTGCATGAGCAGTTCTTC	CASSPPGGLAGVHEQFF
TRBV6-5	.	TRBJ1-5	.	TGTGCCAGCAGTTACGGGGGGGGAGATCAGCCCCAGCATTTT	CASSYGGGDQPQHF
TRBV5-1	.	TRBJ2-1	TRBD2	TGCGCCAGCAGCTTCGGACTAGCGGGAAGGCTCGAGCAGTTCTTC	CASSFGLAGRLEQFF
TRBV12-5	.	TRBJ1-2	.	TGTGCTAGTGGCAGGGTAGGTTATGGCTACACCTTC	CASGRVGYGYTF
TRBV27	.	TRBJ1-1	.	TGTGTCAGCAGTTTTACAGGAGGGTACGGCACTGAAGCTTTCTTT	CVSSFTGGYGTEAFF
TRBV4-1	.	TRBJ2-6	TRBD2	TGCGCCAGCAGCCAAGGGGGTCTAGCGGCCTCTGGGGCCAACGTCCTGACTTTC	CASSQGGLAASGANVLTF
TRBV7-6	.	TRBJ2-1	.	TGTGCCAGCAGCTCGACAGTAAGCTCCTACAATGAGCAGTTCTTC	CASSSTVSSYNEQFF
TRBV13	.	TRBJ2-3	.	TGTGCCAGCAGCTTAGGAGGGGCTCGCACAGATACGCAGTATTTT	CASSLGGARTDTQYF
TRBV5-1	.	TRBJ2-1	TRBD2	TGCGCCAGCAGCGCGGGACTAGCCGTGGAGCAGTTCTTC	CASSAGLAVEQFF
TRBV2	.	TRBJ2-2	TRBD2	TGTGCCAGCAGAGCGGGACTAGCGGGCAGACGGACCGGGGAGCTGTTTTTT	CASRAGLAGRRTGELFF
TRBV5-1	.	TRBJ2-3	TRBD2	TGCGCCAGCTGGGGACTAGCGGGAGCTGGTAGCACAGATACGCAGTATTTT	CASWGLAGAGSTDTQYF
TRBV9	once	TRBJ1-6	TRBD1	TGTGCCAGCAGCACCCAGGGACAGCCTAATTCACCCCTCCACTTT	CASSTQGQPNSPLHF
TRBV7-9	.	TRBJ1-1	.	TGTGCCAGCAGCTTAGCTGCGGGGAACACTGAAGCTTTCTTT	CASSLAAGNTEAFF
TRBV7-7	.	TRBJ2-1	TRBD1	TGTGCTAGCAGCCCAACCGGGACAGGAATCAATGAGCAGTTCTTC	CASSPTGTGINEQFF
TRBV9	.	TRBJ2-3	TRBD2	TGTGCCAGCAGCAGTCGAGGGAGGGTCACAGATACGCAGTATTTT	CASSSRGRVTDTQYF
TRBV29-1	.	TRBJ1-1	.	TGCAGCATACGTGGGGGGGACACTGAAGCTTTCTTT	CSIRGGDTEAFF
TRBV9	.	TRBJ2-7	TRBD2	TGTGCCAGCAGCGCCGGACTAGATTTCTACGAGCAGTACTTC	CASSAGLDFYEQYF
TRBV7-9	.	TRBJ2-7	.	TGTGCCAGCAGCTTCCGGGACACTTCCTACGAGCAGTACTTC	CASSFRDTSYEQYF
TRBV4-2	.	TRBJ2-7	TRBD1	TGTGCCAGCAGCCAAGGACAGGGGCCGACCTACGAGCAGTACTTC	CASSQGQGPTYEQYF
TRBV10-2	.	TRBJ2-3	.	TGCGCCAGCAGTGTAGGGGCAGATACGCAGTATTTT	CASSVGADTQYF
TRBV28	.	TRBJ2-7	TRBD1	TGTGCCAGCAGTCACAAGGGACAGGGAGGGCGGGAGCAGTACTTC	CASSHKGQGGREQYF
TRBV6-1	few	TRBJ1-1	.	TGTGCCAGCAGTGAAGCGTTGGGGCGGCATGCTGAAGCTTTCTTT	CASSEALGRHAEAFF
TRBV27	.	TRBJ2-7	TRBD2	TGTGCCAGCAGTCCTGGGACTAGCGGGAGTTCCTACGAGCAGTACTTC	CASSPGTSGSSYEQYF
TRBV5-1	.	TRBJ1-1	TRBD1	TGCGCCAGCAGCTCCCGGGACAGCGGCACTGAAGCTTTCTTT	CASSSRDSGTEAFF
TRBV7-9	once	TRBJ2-7	.	TGTGCCAGCAGCTTTGGACTCAAATGGCACGAGCAGTACTTC	CASSFGLKWHEQYF
TRBV11-2	.	TRBJ2-5	.	TGTGCCAGCAGCTTGTCCCGGGGTAGCCAAGAGACCCAGTACTTC	CASSLSRGSQETQYF
TRBV7-9	.	TRBJ1-2	.	TGTGCCAGCAGTCGGACAGAGGATGGCTACACCTTC	CASSRTEDGYTF
TRBV5-4	.	TRBJ2-2	.	TGTGCCAGCAGCTTTAACAGGAACACCGGGGAGCTGTTTTTT	CASSFNRNTGELFF
TRBV6-1	few	TRBJ1-4	TRBD1	TGTGCCAGCAGTGAAGGGGACAGTTTTAATGAAAAACTGTTTTTT	CASSEGDSFNEKLFF
TRBV29-1	once	TRBJ1-1	.	TGCAGCGTTGCAGGGGTCTTCACTGAAGCTTTCTTT	CSVAGVFTEAFF
TRBV30	.	TRBJ2-3	TRBD2	TGTGCCTGGAGTTTCACTAGCGAGGTAGACACAGATACGCAGTATTTT	CAWSFTSEVDTDTQYF
TRBV6-5	.	TRBJ1-2	.	TGTGCCAGCACCTCATACGGGGGGGGAAACTATGGCTACACCTTC	CASTSYGGGNYGYTF
TRBV6-5	once	TRBJ1-1	TRBD1	TGTGCCAGCAGTTACGCAGGGACAGGGAACACTGAAGCTTTCTTT	CASSYAGTGNTEAFF
TRBV12-5	.	TRBJ1-6	TRBD1	TGTGCTAGTGGTGTGACAGGGGGTGTTTCACCCCTCCACTTT	CASGVTGGVSPLHF